This T cell receptor beta chain was recorded in a study of blood T cell repertoires in COVID-19 (dated by TCRdb to the early 2020s). Regarding the complete study: ImmuneRACE Cohort 3 recovered participants were defined by two consecutive negative NP/OP PCR tests, healthcare professional clearance, or symptom resolution. The collaborator samples originated in the United States, Italy and Spain and spanned the acute and convalescent phases of COVID-19. The prospective study material was composed of cDNA or gDNA derived from T cells, B-cell-depleted T cells, or PBMCs. Deeply sampled blood TCRbeta repertoires from subjects exposed to, actively infected with, or recovered from COVID-19 were included in the dataset. The repertoires were released in a freely available public database meant as a resource for research on the immune response to SARS-CoV-2. Samples were obtained from the ongoing ImmuneRACE study (first 160 participants) and from over a thousand subjects provided by 6 global collaborators. Sample metadata almost always included a de-identified subject ID, COVID-19 status, age in years and sex. Where available, HLA class I and class II types were obtained from metadata supplied by the sample provider rather than from assay-based typing. Study-wide conclusions, independent of this receptor: The quantity of clinical and demographic metadata differed by source and by participant and was supplied without curation.

As regards this clone: There is no known antigen for this receptor. Base qualities were left out, and no much larger clone turns up one base away.

The CDR3 holds 17 amino acids from the cysteine to the phenylalanine. Only the CDR3 part of the read is kept: 51 bases, read in frame from the first base. At the junction V is shortened by 6 bases and J by 1 base, with 19 bases in between. In the prospective study, participants were roughly 18 to 89 years old, resided in about two dozen geographic areas of the United States, and were enrolled through a virtual design. Cohort assignment in the prospective study relied on participant-reported clinical history from a screening survey and a study questionnaire. In the prospective study, mobile phlebotomists collected whole blood, serum and a nasopharyngeal or oropharyngeal swab from each participant. Additional blood draws and questionnaires over an approximately two-month period could optionally be provided by prospective study participants. Before DNA extraction, blood samples from the prospective study were shipped at room temperature or frozen.

TCRbeta CDR3 regions were amplified from genomic DNA by means of the immunoSEQ Assay, a bias-controlled multiplex PCR. For the original study's pipeline: Within the assay, amplification of reference gene primers was used to estimate how many nucleated cells each sample contained. To quantify the absolute abundance of each unique TCRbeta CDR3 rearrangement, sequence reads were collapsed and filtered. Productive Simpson clonality was computed per sample as the square root of Simpson's diversity index over productive rearrangements. The immuneACCESS repertoire file appears here via TCRdb, limited to in-frame rearrangements. These files lack a portion of the clones; in checked studies, under half of the deficit traces to unresolved V genes, and the cause of the others is not known. Clone size and the V and J calls come from that table; the DNA yielded D and trimming. This sample holds a few hundred thousand clones; 80% to 90% were observed only once. The top ten hold about 7% of the sample.

The sequence came from a young man in a cohort exposed to, infected with or recovered from COVID-19 (not recorded which). Sequenced: PBMCs or T cells enriched from blood (not recorded which). The chain is assembled from TRBV23-1 and TRBJ1-3, with the D segment identity uncertain. TRBV23-1 is reported as an ORF; its role is uncertain. The nucleotides read TGCGCCAGCAGCCCGACATGGACTGTACTTTCTGGAAACACCATATATTTT. It codes for CASSPTWTVLSGNTIYF.